This entry features one T cell receptor (beta chain) sequence. Repertoires were generated with immunoSEQ multiplex PCR, while TCRdb's copy carries only in-frame clones and drops some. The repertoire holds about 8,700 clones, with about 86% as singletons. This sample is part of a study of T cell clonotyping in hematopoietic cell transplantation. The germline CDR1 and CDR2 sequences are SEHNR and FQNEAQ (reference sequence). This CDR3 spans 14 amino acids. Trimming pared 5 bases from V and 5 bases from J, leaving 15 bases between. Material: PBMCs, obtained 180 days after allogeneic stem cell transplant. The chain combines TRBV7-9 with TRBJ1-2, with unresolved D. This clonotype was sampled from a human patient who had an allogeneic stem cell transplant, so the T cells may come from the graft donor. The donor label of this sample is uncertain. Some clones in this sample may be carry-over from other donors' samples. Written as DNA, the CDR3 is TGTGCCAGCAGCGAAAGGCTGATTCCTTATGGCTACACCTTC. This translates into CASSERLIPYGYTF.